This T cell receptor (beta chain) was sequenced during a study of shared clonotypes between healthy human individuals. Study background: Ranging from 18 to 49 in age, donors were two women and a few men.

Every subset's genomic DNA went evenly onto several immunoSEQ plates. In the study's own analysis: ImmunoSEQ sequences covered only the junction and lacked quality scores; filtering therefore differed. TCRdb's table, derived via immunoSEQ multiplex PCR, lists solely in-frame clones and lacks some. That table supplies the V and J calls and clone size; D and trimming were determined from the DNA. The sample has approximately 2.1 million clones, 85% to 95% seen once. Sample: naive CD4+ T cells from PBMCs. Regarding subset: CD45RA+ positively selected. The source of this sequence is a man in his late teens or twenties in good health. Some clones in this sample may be carry-over from other donors' samples.

CDR3 nucleotide sequence: TGTGCCAGCAGCTTGGGGGGGGGCAACTCCTACAATGAGCAGTTCTTC. As protein: CASSLGGGNSYNEQFF. V and J are TRBV5-4 and TRBJ2-1; possibly TRBD2 for D (7 bases). The ends were cut back, 0 bases at V and 0 bases at J, with 10 bases in the middle. CDR1 is SGHNT and CDR2 is YYREEE in the germline V gene (reference sequence). The CDR3 runs 16 residues. Together with reference TRBV5-4 and TRBJ2-1, the CDR3 gives the full variable domain: ETGVTQSPTHLIKTRGQQVTLRCSSQSGHNTVSWYQQALGQGPQFIFQYYREEENGRGNFPPRFSGLQFPNYSSELNVNALELDDSALYLCASSLGGGNSYNEQFFGPGTRLTVL.